This T cell receptor beta chain comes out of a study of early T cells in non-severe SARS-CoV-2 infection. Looking at the study overall: With bulk RNA from unsorted whole blood as input, sequencing yielded unpaired chains. Study-wide results and caveats: Anti-spike CD8 responses were favored by VDJdb matching, which missed private and CD4 specificities.

There are 11 residues in the CDR3. Germline assignment: CDR1 MNHEY and CDR2 SVGEGT. The V end was cut by 2 bases, the J end by 9 bases, with 4 bases between. About this clonotype: Its antigen remains unidentified.

Researchers attached unique molecular identifiers to individual cDNA molecules. TCRdb ran MiXCR on the 5' RACE reads and lists one entry per CDR3 protein. Here the sample spans approximately 56,000 distinct CDR3 sequences, 10% to 13% being singletons. Material: whole blood. The receptor comes from an adult who was a healthcare worker with PCR-confirmed SARS-CoV-2 infection or an uninfected control (not recorded which). J is TRBJ2-2 and V is TRBV6-2 or TRBV6-3, with D unresolved. The CDR3 DNA is TGTGCCAGCAGTTACGCCTGGGAGCTGTTTTTT. This translates into CASSYAWELFF.